A single sample is the source of the 25 T cell receptor beta chains below, sequenced in a study of T-cell reconstitution after alpha-beta-depleted transplantation in children. The library targeted TCRbeta and was prepared with unique molecular identifiers. In TCRdb, the PCR reads were re-called with MiXCR into one record per CDR3 protein. The table lists approximately 350,000 distinct CDR3 sequences, 10% to 15% of them singletons. This specimen consisted of PBMCs, obtained from the stem cell graft. The receptor source for this set is a human donor who donated a stem cell graft to a child with Fanconi anemia.

A single count supports this clonotype. The rearrangement uses TRBV11-2 and TRBJ2-2; 7 nucleotides match TRBD1. The CDR3 runs to 16 residues. Germline CDR1 and CDR2: SGHAT and FQNNGV. After removal of 5 bases from V and 6 bases from J, the junction contained 12 bases not matched to a gene. CDR3 region: CASSTTLQGFSGELFF. The CDR3 nucleotides read TGTGCCAGCAGCACTACTTTACAGGGGTTCTCCGGGGAGCTGTTTTTT.

The chain combines TRBV6-2 or TRBV6-3 with TRBJ2-2, with D maybe TRBD2 (6 bases). CDR1 is MNHEY, CDR2 SVGEGT, per germline. This CDR3 is built from 14 residues. V was clipped by 6 bases and J by 5 bases, with 13 bases between them. The CDR3 DNA reads TGTGCCAGCAGCCGGGACTTTAGGACCGGGGAGCTGTTTTTT. This translates into CASSRDFRTGELFF.

The gene calls are TRBV5-1 and TRBJ2-4; 10 bases align to TRBD1. The CDR3 is 14 residues long. From germline, CDR1 is SGHRS and CDR2 YFSETQ. The V and J ends lost 5 bases and 5 bases, in that order; junction bases with no gene match: 4. This chain's CDR3 is CASSYGTGENIQYF. CDR3 coding DNA: TGCGCCAGCAGTTACGGGACAGGGGAAAACATTCAGTACTTC.

V and J are TRBV9 and TRBJ2-2; D is uncertain. CDR3 length: 12 amino acids. Germline CDR1 SGDLS, CDR2 YYNGEE. The ends were cut back, 3 bases at V and 3 bases at J, with 3 bases in the middle. DNA for the CDR3: TGTGCCAGCAGCGCTTACACCGGGGAGCTGTTTTTT. Translation: CASSAYTGELFF.

This clonotype was seen repeatedly, ten times or more. In DNA form, the CDR3 reads TGTGCCAGCAGCCCCGTGGCAGCCGGGATCGGCGAGCAGTACTTC. It specifies CASSPVAAGIGEQYF. The rearrangement links TRBV12-3 or TRBV12-4 to TRBJ2-7; maybe TRBD2 (5 bases). This CDR3 contains 15 residues. Trimming shortened V by 6 bases and J by 6 bases, and 21 bases separated the two germline ends.

The chain joins TRBV7-9 to TRBJ1-1; D is ambiguous. The CDR3 has 13 amino acids. CDR1 is SEHNR and CDR2 is FQNEAQ in the germline V gene (reference sequence). Trimming took 5 bases from V and 5 from J, leaving 12 bases between them. The CDR3 region is CASSAEGGTEAFF. The CDR3 DNA reads TGTGCCAGCAGCGCCGAGGGAGGAACTGAAGCTTTCTTT.

The chain carries TRBV12-3 or TRBV12-4 and TRBJ1-2, with D possibly TRBD1 on 6 matching bases. The CDR3 contains 14 residues. Between the trimmed V and J ends, which lost 6 bases and 3 bases, there was a span of 14 bases. CDR3 DNA: TGTGCCAGCAGGGAACAGGGAGCCCACTATGGCTACACCTTC. Encoded protein: CASREQGAHYGYTF.

The rearrangement joins TRBV16 to TRBJ2-5; D unclear. V lost 1 base to trimming and J lost 3 bases, with 6 bases between them. This CDR3 spans 13 amino acids. Per germline, CDR1 KGHSY and CDR2 FQNENV. This CDR3 is CASSQYSKETQYF. Here the CDR3 DNA reads TGTGCCAGCAGCCAATACAGCAAAGAGACCCAGTACTTC.

This clonotype was found many times. The V gene is TRBV6-2 or TRBV6-3, the J gene TRBJ2-5; 7 positions match TRBD1. Germline V gives CDR1 MNHEY, CDR2 SVGEGT. The CDR3 spans 14 residues. V was pared by 2 bases and J by 5 bases, with 5 bases of the junction left unmatched. In DNA, the CDR3 is TGTGCCAGCAGTTACGGGACAGAAGGGGAGACCCAGTACTTC. This encodes CASSYGTEGETQYF.

Only a few counts were recorded for this clonotype. At one end, the junction sequence differs from germline, possibly due to a read error. The rearrangement uses TRBV30 and TRBJ1-2, with no clear D. CDR3 length: 10 residues. CDR1 and CDR2 (germline): GTSNPN, SVGIG (reference sequence). This chain's CDR3 is CAWKGTRIYF. In DNA form, the CDR3 reads TGTGCCTGGAAGGGTACCCGGATATACTTC.

This clonotype showed up many times. The chain links TRBV10-3 to TRBJ1-1, with D perhaps matching TRBD1 (6 bases). Germline V CDR1 and CDR2: ENHRY, SYGVKD. Deletions cut 6 bases from V and 1 base from J, with 12 bases between. The CDR3 runs 14 residues. CDR3 in amino acids: CAISLRDTNTEAFF. CDR3 DNA: TGTGCCATCAGCCTCCGGGACACGAACACTGAAGCTTTCTTT.

This clonotype was found many times. The gene calls are TRBV7-3 and TRBJ2-1; TRBD1 is a possible D gene (7 bases). V dropped 5 bases and J dropped 4 bases, with 18 bases sitting between them. This CDR3 spans 16 amino acids. The V gene's germline CDR1 is SGHTA and CDR2 FQGTGA. In DNA, the CDR3 is TGTGCCAGCAGCCTACAGGGGCCCGGAGGGTACAATGAGCAGTTCTTC. This gives the protein CASSLQGPGGYNEQFF.

This clonotype was counted only a few times. This sequence joins TRBV12-3 or TRBV12-4 and TRBJ1-1, with D possibly TRBD1 on 5 matching bases. V dropped 2 bases and J dropped 4 bases, with 14 bases sitting between them. This CDR3 region has 15 residues. CDR3 nucleotides: TGTGCCAGCAGTTTACGAGCGGGGAGGGGCACTGAAGCTTTCTTT. It codes for CASSLRAGRGTEAFF.

V gene TRBV7-2 combines with J gene TRBJ2-7; D is ambiguous. Germline V gene data show CDR1 as SGHTA and CDR2 as FQGNSA. There are 15 residues in the CDR3. V lost 1 base and J 5 bases, leaving 15 bases between the germline ends. This CDR3 reads CASSLGARGSHEQYV. The DNA of the CDR3 is TGTGCCAGCAGCTTAGGAGCCAGAGGTTCCCACGAGCAGTACGTC.

This clonotype was detected only a few times. The chain carries TRBV27 and TRBJ2-5; D might be TRBD2 (6 bases). Germline CDR1 is MNHEY and CDR2 is SMNVEV (reference sequence). The CDR3 is made up of 16 amino acids. Trimming stripped 0 bases from V and 2 bases from J, with 13 bases between. The CDR3 region is CASSLSLQEGQETQYF. The CDR3 DNA follows: TGTGCCAGCAGTTTATCCTTGCAGGAGGGACAAGAGACCCAGTACTTC.

This chain links TRBV7-2 with TRBJ1-2, with TRBD1 as a possible D gene (5 bases). Per the germline V gene, CDR1 is SGHTA and CDR2 is FQGNSA. The CDR3 runs 15 residues. V dropped 5 bases and J dropped 2 bases, with 15 bases sitting between them. The CDR3 loop is CASSLNPGTNYGYTF. CDR3 DNA sequence: TGTGCCAGCAGCCTTAACCCCGGGACCAACTATGGCTACACCTTC.

The sample holds a few counts of this clonotype. The V and J genes are TRBV9 and TRBJ1-2; the D gene is possibly TRBD1 (5 bases). Germline V CDR1 and CDR2: SGDLS, YYNGEE. The CDR3 loop spans 13 amino acids. Trimming took 2 bases from V and 10 from J, leaving 15 bases between them. The CDR3 spells CASSVESDMAYTF. DNA of the CDR3: TGTGCCAGCAGCGTTGAATCGGACATGGCCTACACCTTC.

The chain carries TRBV20-1 and TRBJ2-6, with D hard to call. V was cut by 0 bases and J by 0 bases, with 12 bases left in between. From germline, CDR1 is DFQATT and CDR2 SNEGSKA (reference sequence). This CDR3 has 17 residues. In DNA, the CDR3 is TGCAGTGCTAGAGATTACGGTGCCCTCTCTGGGGCCAACGTCCTGACTTTC. The encoded protein is CSARDYGALSGANVLTF.

The chain joins TRBV6-2 or TRBV6-3 to TRBJ1-6; 9 nucleotides agree with TRBD1. V lost 6 bases to trimming and J lost 0 bases; unmatched junction nucleotides: 9. CDR1 is MNHEY, CDR2 SVGEGT, per germline. The CDR3 is made up of 18 amino acids. This chain's CDR3 is CASSPGQGRSSYNSPLHF. CDR3 nucleotide sequence: TGTGCCAGCAGCCCAGGACAGGGGCGAAGCTCCTATAATTCACCCCTCCACTTT.

Only a few counts were recorded for this clonotype. The rearrangement joins TRBV12-3 or TRBV12-4 to TRBJ2-7, with TRBD2 identical over 8 bases. The junction had 11 bases not matched to a gene; V was cut back by 3 bases and J by 7 bases. This CDR3 spans 15 amino acids. The CDR3, as DNA: TGTGCCAGCAGTTTGGGGGCGGGGGGCCTGGGGGAGCAGTACTTC. Its translation: CASSLGAGGLGEQYF.

This clonotype was detected ten times or more. The rearrangement joins TRBV7-8 to TRBJ2-7; D is ambiguous. V dropped 1 base and J dropped 5 bases, with 15 bases sitting between them. The length of the CDR3 is 15 residues. The germline V gene has CDR1 SGHVS and CDR2 FQNEAQ. This CDR3 is CASSLGDPHGNEQYV. The CDR3 coding sequence is TGTGCCAGCAGCTTAGGAGACCCTCATGGGAACGAGCAGTACGTC.

V is TRBV12-3 or TRBV12-4 and J is TRBJ1-2; D is ambiguous. The CDR3 totals 12 residues. Deletions cut 5 bases from V and 4 bases from J, with 8 bases between. CDR3 sequence (DNA): TGTGCCAGCAGTAGAGGAGGCTATGGCTACACCTTC. Its translation: CASSRGGYGYTF.

This clonotype occurred a few times. The chain carries TRBV7-3 and TRBJ2-3; the D gene is possibly TRBD1 (7 bases). CDR3 size: 15 residues. Germline CDR1 is SGHTA and CDR2 is FQGTGA. V was trimmed by 5 bases and J by 3 bases, leaving 15 bases between them. CDR3 loop: CASSDSGGLTDTQYF. The CDR3 DNA reads as TGTGCCAGCAGCGATTCAGGGGGGCTAACAGATACGCAGTATTTT.

This clonotype came up many times. The chain is built from TRBV11-2 and TRBJ2-2; the D gene is possibly TRBD2 (5 bases). The CDR3 covers 14 residues. Deletions cut 7 bases from V and 9 bases from J, with 18 bases between. CDR1 is SGHAT and CDR2 is FQNNGV in the germline V gene. The CDR3 reads CASIPGYDRRELFF. CDR3 in DNA: TGTGCCAGCATCCCGGGGTATGACCGACGGGAGCTGTTTTTT.

This clonotype appeared many times. CDR3 loop: CASNTLTVSPLHF. CDR3 nucleotide sequence: TGTGCCAGCAACACCCTGACGGTCTCACCCCTCCACTTT. V is TRBV28 and J is TRBJ1-6; the D is unclear. V was clipped by 7 bases and J by 10 bases, with 14 bases between them. Germline CDR1 and CDR2: MDHEN and SYDVKM. The CDR3 is 13 residues long.